The 21 T cell receptor beta chains presented below share a single source sample, sequenced in a study of blood T cell repertoires in COVID-19. The repertoire was sequenced with immunoSEQ multiplex PCR; TCRdb's copy has only in-frame clones and lacks some. Of over 85,000 clones detected, around 90% appear once; the ten largest clones hold around 4.2%. The source material was peripheral blood. The source of these receptors is a human donor with COVID-19, enrolled during active disease. The donor label of this sample is uncertain.

In this sample, this clone turned up once. The genes are TRBV4-1 and TRBJ2-5, with 8 bases aligning to TRBD2. The CDR3 extends over 20 amino acids. The trim removed 1 base at V and 3 bases at J, leaving 19 bases unmatched. The germline gives CDR1 MGHRA, CDR2 YSYEKL. The CDR3 DNA reads as TGCGCCAGCAGCCAAGGAGATCTTTTAGCTGGACTAGCTGGGAAAGAGACCCAGTACTTC. It is translated as CASSQGDLLAGLAGKETQYF.

V gene TRBV5-1 combines with J gene TRBJ2-3; the match to TRBD2 covers 9 bases. Trimming at V came to 7 bases and at J to 3 bases, leaving 6 bases not matched to a gene. Per the germline V gene, CDR1 is SGHRS and CDR2 is YFSETQ. The CDR3 has 14 residues. CDR3 sequence (DNA): TGCGCCAGCGGAGTGCGGGAGGGTACAGATACGCAGTATTTT. Its translation: CASGVREGTDTQYF.

The chain combines TRBV11-2 with TRBJ2-2, with TRBD2 matching 7 bases. The ends lost 3 bases at V and 2 bases at J; junction bases unmatched: 6. The CDR3 length is 16 residues. CDR1 and CDR2 from the germline V gene are SGHAT and FQNNGV. DNA of the CDR3: TGTGCCAGCAGCTTCGGGGGGAGTCTTAACACCGGGGAGCTGTTTTTT. It translates to CASSFGGSLNTGELFF. The full variable domain, completed using reference TRBV11-2 and TRBJ2-2, is EAGVAQSPRYKIIEKRQSVAFWCNPISGHATLYWYQQILGQGPKLLIQFQNNGVVDDSQLPKDRFSAERLKGVDSTLKIQPAKLEDSAVYLCASSFGGSLNTGELFFGEGSRLTVL.

V usage is TRBV7-9 and J usage is TRBJ2-7, with 7 bases that match TRBD1. This CDR3 comprises 14 residues. Germline-derived CDR1 and CDR2 are SEHNR and FQNEAQ (reference sequence). Trimming took 2 bases from V and 4 from J; bases not matched to a gene: 5. Here the CDR3 DNA reads TGTGCCAGCAGCTTAACGAGGGGGCGGTACGAGCAGTACTTC. Encoded protein: CASSLTRGRYEQYF.

This clone occurred once. For the CDR3, the DNA is TGTGCCAGCAGCTCCAGGGAGGGGTCTCGCTCCTACAATGAGCAGTTCTTC. Protein sequence: CASSSREGSRSYNEQFF. V is TRBV11-3 and J is TRBJ2-1; TRBD2 aligns across 7 bases. The CDR3 has 17 residues. The V gene end was trimmed by 4 bases and the J gene end by 0 bases; junction bases not matched to a gene: 9. The germline gives CDR1 SGHNT, CDR2 YENEEA.

The rearrangement joins TRBV3-1 (or the pseudogene TRBV3-2) to TRBJ1-2; TRBD1 agrees at 7 bases. In germline, CDR1 is LGHDT, CDR2 YNNKEL (reference sequence). V lost 4 bases, J lost 2 bases, and 4 bases stayed unmatched. This CDR3 contains 14 residues. CDR3 protein: CASSPGTVNYGYTF. The CDR3 DNA is TGTGCCAGCAGCCCCGGGACAGTCAACTATGGCTACACCTTC.

The chain links TRBV19 to TRBJ1-5; 9 nucleotides align to TRBD1. The germline V gene has CDR1 LNHDA and CDR2 SQIVND (reference sequence). The trim removed 7 bases at V and 7 bases at J, leaving 8 bases unmatched. The CDR3 spans 14 residues. The CDR3 nucleotides read TGTGCCAGTACCTTAACGACAGGGGGGCAGCCCCAGCATTTT. Translating gives CASTLTTGGQPQHF.

J is TRBJ2-1 and V is TRBV7-9, with D possibly matching TRBD2 (7 bases). The CDR3 is made up of 18 amino acids. CDR1 is SEHNR and CDR2 is FQNEAQ in the germline V gene (reference sequence). The V gene lost 5 bases and the J gene lost 8 bases, with 28 bases spanning the gap. The CDR3 nucleotides read TGTGCCAGCAGCCCGCCCGGAGGGGGGAGGGCCGAGTTGTATGAGCAGTTCTTC. Protein sequence: CASSPPGGGRAELYEQFF.

The gene calls are TRBV5-1 and TRBJ2-1; 8 bases fit TRBD2. The V segment lost 3 bases and the J segment 6 bases; nucleotides outside the gene matches: 8. This CDR3 has 15 amino acids. Germline V lookup: CDR1 SGHRS, CDR2 YFSETQ. The CDR3 region has the DNA TGCGCCAGCAGCTCAGCGGGAGTAGGGAGCAATGAGCAGTTCTTC. Translating it yields CASSSAGVGSNEQFF.

The chain is built from TRBV30 and TRBJ1-5, with D possibly matching TRBD1 (6 bases). V shed 2 bases and J shed 7 bases, with 15 bases lying between them. Germline V CDR1 and CDR2: GTSNPN, SVGIG (reference sequence). The CDR3 length is 14 residues. The CDR3: CAWSPGTSGQPQHF. The CDR3 DNA follows: TGTGCCTGGAGTCCCGGGACATCCGGCCAGCCCCAGCATTTT. The full variable domain, its missing parts supplied by reference TRBV30 and TRBJ1-5, is SQTIHQWPATLVQPVGSPLSLECTVEGTSNPNLYWYRQAAGRGLQLLFYSVGIGQISSEVPQNLSASRPQDRQFILSSKKLLLSDSGFYLCAWSPGTSGQPQHFGDGTRLSIL.

The genes are TRBV7-9 and TRBJ2-7; D possibly corresponds to TRBD1 (6 bases). V was trimmed by 1 base and J by 2 bases, leaving 9 bases between them. CDR3 length: 14 residues. The germline V gene has CDR1 SEHNR and CDR2 FQNEAQ (reference sequence). As DNA, the CDR3 is TGTGCCAGCAGCTTAGGGACAGCCACCTACGAGCAGTACTTC. Its protein is CASSLGTATYEQYF.

This CDR3 is CASLQGLGEQYF. The CDR3 region has the DNA TGTGCCAGCCTACAGGGTTTGGGCGAGCAGTACTTC. This chain uses TRBV28 with TRBJ2-7; TRBD1 might be the D (6 bases). Germline CDR1 reads MDHEN; CDR2 reads SYDVKM. This CDR3 is 12 amino acids long. Deletions cut 8 bases from V and 6 bases from J, with 14 bases between.

V gene TRBV7-9 combines with J gene TRBJ2-1; the match to TRBD1 covers 7 bases. The CDR3 has 13 amino acids. V lost 3 bases, J lost 4 bases, and 0 bases stayed unmatched. CDR1 is SEHNR and CDR2 is FQNEAQ in the germline V gene (reference sequence). CDR3 DNA: TGTGCCAGCAGCTTGGGACAGTACAATGAGCAGTTCTTC. As protein: CASSLGQYNEQFF. Filled out from reference TRBV7-9 and TRBJ2-1, the complete variable domain reads DTGVSQNPRHKITKRGQNVTFRCDPISEHNRLYWYRQTLGQGPEFLTYFQNEAQLEKSRLLSDRFSAERPKGSFSTLEIQRTEQGDSAMYLCASSLGQYNEQFFGPGTRLTVL.

V is TRBV9 and J is TRBJ1-2; a weak D match, TRBD1 (5 bases). V dropped 0 bases and J dropped 1 base, with 13 bases sitting between them. This CDR3 has 16 residues. Germline values: CDR1 SGDLS, CDR2 YYNGEE. The CDR3 DNA reads as TGTGCCAGCAGCGTAGCAACAGGCCCTTTTAACTATGGCTACACCTTC. Amino acid sequence: CASSVATGPFNYGYTF.

This chain connects TRBV19 to TRBJ2-2; D unclear. The CDR3 loop spans 13 amino acids. V was trimmed by 3 bases and J by 4 bases, leaving 6 bases between them. Germline V gene sequence: CDR1 LNHDA, CDR2 SQIVND (reference sequence). CDR3 residues: CASSISVTGELFF. CDR3 coding DNA: TGTGCCAGTAGTATTTCTGTCACCGGGGAGCTGTTTTTT.

The chain is built from TRBV2 and TRBJ1-5; tentative D call: TRBD1 (5 bases). V lost 6 bases, J lost 4 bases, and 13 bases lay in between. Germline V lookup: CDR1 SNHLY, CDR2 FYNNEI. This CDR3 region has 14 residues. CDR3 region: CASSQGQGNQPQHF. CDR3 bases: TGTGCCAGCAGCCAAGGGCAGGGAAATCAGCCCCAGCATTTT.

The rearrangement joins TRBV6-1 to TRBJ2-7, with D possibly matching TRBD1 (6 bases). Trimming pared 2 bases from V and 4 bases from J, leaving 15 bases between. CDR3 length: 15 amino acids. Germline V gives CDR1 MNHNS, CDR2 SASEGT. The CDR3 region is CASSENQGQGYEQYF. The CDR3 region has the DNA TGTGCCAGCAGTGAAAATCAGGGACAAGGATACGAGCAGTACTTC.

V is TRBV9 and J is TRBJ2-7, with TRBD2 matching 14 bases. J lost 0 bases, V lost 3 bases, and 8 bases had no gene match. Germline V gives CDR1 SGDLS, CDR2 YYNGEE. The CDR3 contains 18 residues. The CDR3 nucleotides read TGTGCCAGCAGCGCGGGACTAGCGGGGGCCCTAACCTCCTACGAGCAGTACTTC. Amino acids: CASSAGLAGALTSYEQYF.

This chain links TRBV27 with TRBJ2-3; the D gene is possibly TRBD2 (7 bases). The germline V gene encodes CDR1 MNHEY and CDR2 SMNVEV (reference sequence). V was shortened by 0 bases and J by 5 bases, with 12 bases between the two germline ends. The CDR3 extends over 15 amino acids. The CDR3 spells CASSLSGGRGDTQYF. The CDR3, as DNA: TGTGCCAGCAGTTTATCGGGGGGGCGCGGAGATACGCAGTATTTT.

This chain uses TRBV6-6 with TRBJ1-4; 7 bases map to TRBD1. The CDR3 length is 16 residues. Germline V lookup: CDR1 MNHNY, CDR2 SVGAGI (reference sequence). Germline trimming cut 6 bases from V and 8 bases from J; bases unmatched to any gene: 15. The CDR3, as DNA: TGTGCCAGCAGCGCCCGGGTAGGACAGGCGGGAGAAAAACTGTTTTTT. Amino acid sequence: CASSARVGQAGEKLFF.

The chain couples TRBV4-2 to TRBJ2-7; D remains ambiguous. Per germline, CDR1 LGHNA and CDR2 YNFKEQ. The CDR3 spans 12 residues. V was cut by 3 bases and J by 5 bases, with 8 bases left in between. The DNA of the CDR3 is TGTGCCAGCAGCCACCAACTTAACGAGCAGTACTTC. Encoded protein: CASSHQLNEQYF.